This T cell receptor (beta chain) was captured by sequencing in a study of shared clonotypes between healthy human individuals. Only Caucasian adults living in Nashville, Tennessee served as donors. The sequencing of unsorted PBMC DNA took place on ten immunoSEQ deep assay plates. Some clones are missing from TCRdb's copy, which holds only in-frame ones; the method was immunoSEQ multiplex PCR. Found here are 400,000 to 600,000 clones, 79% of them singletons; the top ten hold over 10%. The sequenced material came from PBMCs. The receptor was isolated from a woman in her forties in good health. Some clones in this sample may be carry-over from other donors' samples.

As DNA, the CDR3 is TGTGCCAGCAGCCCCCCTCGTTTAGCGGGAGTAGCAGATACGCAGTATTTT. Protein: CASSPPRLAGVADTQYF. The chain joins TRBV7-9 to TRBJ2-3, with 9 bases lining up with TRBD2. V gave up 5 bases and J gave up 4 bases; unmatched junction bases: 13. CDR1 and CDR2 (germline): SEHNR, FQNEAQ (reference sequence). The CDR3 is 17 residues long.